The present TCR beta chain was sequenced within a study of blood T cell repertoires in COVID-19. Study-level background: PBMCs, B-cell-depleted T cells, or T cells were the source of the cDNA or gDNA that made up the material.

Sequencing used immunoSEQ multiplex PCR; TCRdb keeps in-frame clones, though not all of them. The top ten hold around 6.5% of the sample, which has 220,000 or so clones, roughly nine tenths seen once. Trimming removed 0 bases at V and 7 bases at J, with 10 bases between. The CDR3 has 14 residues. Germline loops: CDR1 LNHNV, CDR2 YYDKDF (reference sequence). The source is a man in his 60s who had recovered from COVID-19. Sequenced material: peripheral blood. The gene calls are TRBV15 and TRBJ2-1, with D perhaps matching TRBD2 (5 bases). The CDR3 is CATSRDEGGNEQFF. The CDR3, as DNA: TGTGCCACCAGCAGAGATGAAGGAGGTAATGAGCAGTTCTTC.